The 16 T cell receptor beta chains given below trace back to one sample, sequenced in a study of T cell responses to AZD1222 COVID-19 vaccine. The data were produced by immunoSEQ multiplex PCR, yet TCRdb's version contains in-frame clones alone and is incomplete. The sample holds around 270,000 clones, about 94% seen once. The specimen comprised peripheral blood, sampled 28 days after the second AZD1222 dose. Receptors were obtained from an adult who received the AZD1222 COVID-19 vaccine.

This clone was observed once. The chain joins TRBV28 to TRBJ2-5; D remains unclear. The germline gives CDR1 MDHEN, CDR2 SYDVKM. The V and J ends lost 6 bases and 4 bases respectively, with 12 bases between them. The CDR3 runs 13 residues. DNA of the CDR3: TGTGCCAGCAGCGACCCATGGGGAGAGACCCAGTACTTC. This codes for CASSDPWGETQYF.

This rearrangement joins TRBV2 to TRBJ1-5, with 8 bases matching TRBD1. CDR3 length: 14 amino acids. Germline V gene lookup returns CDR1 SNHLY and CDR2 FYNNEI. Trimming at V came to 6 bases and at J to 2 bases, leaving 3 bases not matched to a gene. The DNA for the CDR3 is TGTGCCAGCAGGGACAGGGCGGGCAATCAGCCCCAGCATTTT. This codes for CASRDRAGNQPQHF. Full variable domain (remainder filled in from reference TRBV2 and TRBJ1-5): EPEVTQTPSHQVTQMGQEVILRCVPISNHLYFYWYRQILGQKVEFLVSFYNNEISEKSEIFDDQFSVERPDGSNFTLKIRSTKLEDSAMYFCASRDRAGNQPQHFGDGTRLSIL.

V and J are TRBV7-2 and TRBJ2-3; possible D gene TRBD1, 6 bases. CDR1 SGHTA and CDR2 FQGNSA come from the germline V gene. V was cut by 1 base and J by 5 bases, with 10 bases left in between. The CDR3 runs to 14 residues. The CDR3: CASSLVGGVDTQYF. CDR3 DNA: TGTGCCAGCAGCTTAGTTGGGGGCGTAGATACGCAGTATTTT.

CDR3 residues: CASIRDRGEKLFF. CDR3 nucleotide sequence: TGTGCCAGCATACGGGACAGGGGTGAAAAACTGTTTTTT. This sequence joins TRBV6-5 and TRBJ1-4; TRBD1 aligns across 10 bases. CDR1 and CDR2 from the germline V gene are MNHEY and SVGAGI. V dropped 7 bases and J dropped 7; count of bases not matched to a gene: 3. CDR3 length equals 13 residues.

The CDR3 coding sequence is TGTGCCAGCACCAAGGGACTAAGCACAGATACGCAGTATTTT. Amino acids: CASTKGLSTDTQYF. J is TRBJ2-3 and V is TRBV28, with 7 bases identical to TRBD2. The CDR3 consists of 14 residues. The trim removed 7 bases at V and 0 bases at J, leaving 4 bases unmatched. Per the germline V gene, CDR1 is MDHEN and CDR2 is SYDVKM.

This chain connects TRBV6-2 or TRBV6-3 to TRBJ2-3; 7 nucleotides match TRBD2. The ends lost 5 bases at V and 2 bases at J; junction bases unmatched: 7. Germline assignment: CDR1 MNHEY and CDR2 SVGEGT. There are 15 residues in the CDR3. CDR3 sequence reads: CASSQAGLYTDTQYF. Here the CDR3 DNA reads TGTGCCAGCAGTCAAGCGGGACTTTACACAGATACGCAGTATTTT.

The chain employs TRBV5-1 and TRBJ1-2; 12 nucleotides align to TRBD1. The ends lost 3 bases at V and 7 bases at J; junction bases unmatched: 4. Germline loops: CDR1 SGHRS, CDR2 YFSETQ. This CDR3 spans 14 amino acids. CDR3 coding DNA: TGCGCCAGCAGCTGGGGGACAGGGGGCGTTGGCTACACCTTC. Its protein is CASSWGTGGVGYTF.

V gene TRBV19 combines with J gene TRBJ2-7; D may be TRBD1 (6 bases). The germline V gene has CDR1 LNHDA and CDR2 SQIVND (reference sequence). Trimming removed 3 bases from V and 0 bases from J, with 9 bases in between. CDR3 length equals 14 residues. The CDR3 DNA reads TGTGCCAGTAGTATGGACAGTTTCTCCTACGAGCAGTACTTC. This sequence encodes CASSMDSFSYEQYF. Complete variable domain (other parts from reference TRBV19 and TRBJ2-7): DGGITQSPKYLFRKEGQNVTLSCEQNLNHDAMYWYRQDPGQGLRLIYYSQIVNDFQKGDIAEGYSVSREKKESFPLTVTSAQKNPTAFYLCASSMDSFSYEQYFGPGTRLTVT.

The chain uses TRBV4-1 and TRBJ2-1, with 7 bases identical to TRBD2. Germline values: CDR1 MGHRA, CDR2 YSYEKL. V was clipped by 2 bases and J by 7 bases; unmatched bases: 14. The CDR3 contains 17 residues. CDR3 residues: CASSQPGGGEEWNEQFF. Written as DNA, the CDR3 is TGCGCCAGCAGCCAACCCGGCGGGGGAGAGGAGTGGAATGAGCAGTTCTTC.

The V and J genes are TRBV21-1 and TRBJ2-1; the table's D call, TRBD2, has no DNA check behind it. TRBV21-1 is a recognized pseudogene. The CDR3 sequence is 16 residues long. The CDR3 spells CASSFRTGSSYNEQFF. The CDR3 DNA follows: TGTGCCAGCAGCTTTCGGACCGGGAGCTCCTACAATGAGCAGTTCTTC.

The chain couples TRBV27 to TRBJ1-2; unclear D gene. CDR3 length equals 14 residues. CDR1 and CDR2 from the germline V gene are MNHEY and SMNVEV (reference sequence). Trimming removed 5 bases at V and 2 bases at J, with 12 bases between. The CDR3 nucleotides read TGTGCCAGCAGTAATGGGATCCCCAACTATGGCTACACCTTC. Translating it yields CASSNGIPNYGYTF.

V usage is TRBV6-5 and J usage is TRBJ1-5; D may be TRBD1 (5 bases). Trimming removed 8 bases at V and 7 bases at J, with 9 bases between. CDR1 is MNHEY and CDR2 is SVGAGI in the germline V gene. The CDR3 has 11 amino acids. Here the CDR3 DNA reads TGTGCCAGCGGGGACGGGCAGCCCCAGCATTTT. Amino acids: CASGDGQPQHF.

The chain is built from TRBV5-1 and TRBJ1-1; D not resolved. This CDR3 has 13 residues. V was trimmed by 2 bases and J by 3 bases, leaving 8 bases between them. Germline-derived CDR1 and CDR2 are SGHRS and YFSETQ. This CDR3 reads CASSFDIHTEAFF. DNA for the CDR3: TGCGCCAGCAGCTTTGACATCCACACTGAAGCTTTCTTT.

The DNA of the CDR3 is TGTGCCAGTAGTATCATACAGGGGAGCAATTCACCCCTCCACTTT. Translation: CASSIIQGSNSPLHF. J is TRBJ1-6 and V is TRBV19; 7 bases map to TRBD1. The CDR3 is made up of 15 amino acids. The V and J ends lost 3 bases and 7 bases, in that order; junction bases with no gene match: 6. Per germline, CDR1 LNHDA and CDR2 SQIVND (reference sequence).

This chain connects TRBV3-1 (or the pseudogene TRBV3-2) to TRBJ2-2; TRBD2 matches at 9 bases. Trimming removed 3 bases from V and 4 bases from J; junction bases left unmatched: 3. CDR1 is LGHDT, CDR2 YNNKEL, per germline (reference sequence). The CDR3 is made up of 15 amino acids. The CDR3 sequence is CASSQISGGTGELFF. The CDR3 nucleotides are TGTGCCAGCAGCCAGATTAGCGGGGGCACCGGGGAGCTGTTTTTT.

The V gene is TRBV28, the J gene TRBJ1-2; TRBD1 matches 7 bases. Germline V lookup: CDR1 MDHEN, CDR2 SYDVKM. J lost 7 bases, V lost 5 bases, and 7 bases had no gene match. The CDR3 contains 13 residues. CDR3 bases: TGTGCCAGCAGTCAATCGACAGGGTTTGGCTACACCTTC. Its translation is CASSQSTGFGYTF.